Presented here are 25 T cell receptor beta chains from one specimen sequenced in a study of blood T cell repertoires in COVID-19. Clones were read by immunoSEQ multiplex PCR, and TCRdb kept only the in-frame ones, dropping some. Seen here are roughly 59,000 clones, 78% observed once, and the top ten hold over 10%. Sequenced input: peripheral blood. Receptors originate from a man older than 75 with acute or convalescent COVID-19.

The genes are TRBV11-2 and TRBJ2-5, with 10 bases matching TRBD1. After removal of 0 bases from V and 9 bases from J, the junction contained 10 bases not matched to a gene. Germline CDR1 reads SGHAT; CDR2 reads FQNNGV. This CDR3 is 16 amino acids long. The DNA for the CDR3 is TGTGCCAGCAGCTTAGATTCGAGGACAGGGGGGAGGGCCCAGTACTTC. It is translated as CASSLDSRTGGRAQYF. The full variable domain, with the rest looked up from reference TRBV11-2 and TRBJ2-5, is EAGVAQSPRYKIIEKRQSVAFWCNPISGHATLYWYQQILGQGPKLLIQFQNNGVVDDSQLPKDRFSAERLKGVDSTLKIQPAKLEDSAVYLCASSLDSRTGGRAQYFGPGTRLLVL.

The chain is built from TRBV5-1 and TRBJ1-2; TRBD1 matches 10 bases. The V segment lost 4 bases and the J segment 7 bases; nucleotides outside the gene matches: 10. Germline CDR1 is SGHRS and CDR2 is YFSETQ. The CDR3 loop spans 15 amino acids. CDR3 nucleotide sequence: TGCGCCAGCAGCACGGACAGGGGGGCTATTGCTGGCTACACCTTC. It encodes CASSTDRGAIAGYTF.

The rearrangement links TRBV5-6 to TRBJ1-6; tentatively, D is TRBD1 (6 bases). V was trimmed by 5 bases and J by 6 bases, leaving 12 bases between them. The CDR3 spans 14 residues. Per germline, CDR1 SGHDT and CDR2 YYEEEE. CDR3 sequence (DNA): TGTGCCAGCAGTTACAGGGCTCTTAATTCACCCCTCCACTTT. Amino acids: CASSYRALNSPLHF.

This clone was detected a few times. V and J are TRBV2 and TRBJ1-1; tentative D call: TRBD1 (5 bases). The CDR3 is 14 amino acids. Between the trimmed V and J ends, which lost 6 bases and 7 bases, there was a span of 18 bases. Germline CDR1 and CDR2: SNHLY and FYNNEI. CDR3 bases: TGTGCCAGCAGGCTAGGGGAATACACTGATGAAGCTTTCTTT. This translates into CASRLGEYTDEAFF.

The J gene is TRBJ2-1, the V gene TRBV10-2, with D possibly matching TRBD1 (6 bases). Germline CDR1 reads WSHSY; CDR2 reads SAAADI. CDR3 length equals 14 residues. The ends were cut back, 2 bases at V and 8 bases at J, with 13 bases in the middle. CDR3 bases: TGCGCCAGCAGTGAGCCTGGGACAACTGATGAGCAGTTCTTC. This codes for CASSEPGTTDEQFF.

V gene TRBV3-1 (or the pseudogene TRBV3-2) combines with J gene TRBJ1-6, with 7 bases aligning to TRBD1. Losses at the gene ends were 4 bases for V and 7 bases for J; bases not matched to a gene: 4. This CDR3 is 14 amino acids long. Looked up from germline, CDR1 is LGHDT and CDR2 is YNNKEL (reference sequence). CDR3 amino acids: CASSLDRLNSPLHF. As DNA, the CDR3 is TGTGCCAGCAGCCTGGACAGGCTGAATTCACCCCTCCACTTT.

The V and J genes are TRBV7-9 and TRBJ2-5; 8 bases are a match to TRBD1. CDR3 length: 13 amino acids. V was pared by 3 bases and J by 7 bases, with 4 bases of the junction left unmatched. CDR1 is SEHNR, CDR2 FQNEAQ, per germline (reference sequence). The CDR3 coding sequence is TGTGCCAGCAGCTTTGGACAGGGAGGGACCCAGTACTTC. Amino acids: CASSFGQGGTQYF. The entire variable domain, with the rest obtained from reference TRBV7-9 and TRBJ2-5, is as follows: DTGVSQNPRHKITKRGQNVTFRCDPISEHNRLYWYRQTLGQGPEFLTYFQNEAQLEKSRLLSDRFSAERPKGSFSTLEIQRTEQGDSAMYLCASSFGQGGTQYFGPGTRLLVL.

The CDR3 nucleotides are TGTGCCAGCAGCTTAGGAGGGTCGGGCGGAAGTTCACCCCTCCACTTT. This gives the protein CASSLGGSGGSSPLHF. The chain links TRBV7-3 to TRBJ1-6; D call uncertain. Germline CDR1 is SGHTA and CDR2 is FQGTGA. The V end lost 2 bases, the J end lost 9 bases, and 17 bases lay between the germline ends. This CDR3 region has 16 residues.

This chain joins TRBV5-1 and TRBJ1-1; no definite D call. In germline, CDR1 is SGHRS, CDR2 YFSETQ. V lost 0 bases and J 0 bases, leaving 9 bases between the germline ends. The CDR3 is made up of 15 amino acids. CDR3 region: CASSLADYLNTEAFF. CDR3 DNA: TGCGCCAGCAGCTTGGCCGACTACCTGAACACTGAAGCTTTCTTT.

This sequence joins TRBV30 and TRBJ1-5; D may be TRBD1 (5 bases). This CDR3 is built from 16 residues. The ends were cut back, 3 bases at V and 2 bases at J, with 17 bases in the middle. Germline CDR1 is GTSNPN and CDR2 is SVGIG (reference sequence). The CDR3 sequence: CAWSGNSRQRNQPQHF. The CDR3 nucleotides are TGTGCCTGGAGCGGAAACTCCCGACAGCGCAATCAGCCCCAGCATTTT.

The chain links TRBV2 to TRBJ1-5; weak D call: TRBD1 (5 bases). The CDR3 runs to 15 residues. Trimming removed 6 bases at V and 0 bases at J, with 12 bases between. Germline V gene sequence: CDR1 SNHLY, CDR2 FYNNEI. CDR3 DNA sequence: TGTGCCAGCAGGGCACAGGATTATAGCAATCAGCCCCAGCATTTT. Translating gives CASRAQDYSNQPQHF.

This rearrangement joins TRBV5-1 to TRBJ1-2; 9 bases are shared with TRBD1. V gave up 7 bases and J gave up 6 bases; unmatched junction bases: 7. The V gene's germline CDR1 is SGHRS and CDR2 YFSETQ. This CDR3 spans 13 amino acids. The CDR3 coding sequence is TGCGCCAGCGGTTGGACAGGGGCGGATGGCTACACCTTC. This gives the protein CASGWTGADGYTF. Full variable domain (rest looked up from reference TRBV5-1 and TRBJ1-2): KAGVTQTPRYLIKTRGQQVTLSCSPISGHRSVSWYQQTPGQGLQFLFEYFSETQRNKGNFPGRFSGRQFSNSRSEMNVSTLELGDSALYLCASGWTGADGYTFGSGTRLTVV.

This chain connects TRBV7-9 to TRBJ2-5; possible D gene TRBD1, 5 bases. Trimming cost V 1 base and J 2 bases, with 8 bases left between them. The CDR3 has 14 residues. CDR1 is SEHNR and CDR2 is FQNEAQ in the germline V gene (reference sequence). The CDR3 region has the DNA TGTGCCAGCAGCTTAGAGGGGCGGCAAGAGACCCAGTACTTC. It encodes CASSLEGRQETQYF. Looking up the rest from reference TRBV7-9 and TRBJ2-5 gives the full variable domain: DTGVSQNPRHKITKRGQNVTFRCDPISEHNRLYWYRQTLGQGPEFLTYFQNEAQLEKSRLLSDRFSAERPKGSFSTLEIQRTEQGDSAMYLCASSLEGRQETQYFGPGTRLLVL.

The J gene is TRBJ2-5, the V gene TRBV29-1; tentatively, D is TRBD1 (6 bases). Germline lookup yields CDR1 SQVTM and CDR2 ANQGSEA. The CDR3 has 12 residues. Trimming removed 4 bases from V and 5 bases from J, with 11 bases in between. The CDR3 DNA is TGCAGCGTTGTTCAGGGGTCGGAGACCCAGTACTTC. Amino acid sequence: CSVVQGSETQYF. Full variable domain (missing parts from reference TRBV29-1 and TRBJ2-5): SAVISQKPSRDICQRGTSLTIQCQVDSQVTMMFWYRQQPGQSLTLIATANQGSEATYESGFVIDKFPISRPNLTFSTLTVSNMSPEDSSIYLCSVVQGSETQYFGPGTRLLVL.

V and J are TRBV5-1 and TRBJ1-1, with no clear D. This CDR3 is built from 14 residues. Between the trimmed V and J ends, which lost 0 bases and 5 bases, there was a span of 11 bases. CDR1 is SGHRS and CDR2 is YFSETQ in the germline V gene. CDR3: CASSLEGAFTEAFF. CDR3 coding DNA: TGCGCCAGCAGCTTGGAGGGAGCTTTTACTGAAGCTTTCTTT.

The chain recombines TRBV24-1 with TRBJ1-5; 7 nucleotides agree with TRBD1. The CDR3 is 17 amino acids. Germline CDR1 and CDR2: KGHDR and SFDVKD. J gave up 0 bases and V 4 bases, and 8 bases lay outside the gene matches. The CDR3 DNA is TGTGCCACCAGTGACCCCCGGACAGGCCTTAGCAATCAGCCCCAGCATTTT. This codes for CATSDPRTGLSNQPQHF.

The chain carries TRBV19 and TRBJ2-1; the match to TRBD1 covers 10 bases. Germline V gives CDR1 LNHDA, CDR2 SQIVND (reference sequence). With 4 bases clipped from V and 6 bases from J, the junction kept 6 bases outside the gene matches. The CDR3 totals 15 residues. This CDR3 reads CASSTTGGGFNEQFF. CDR3 DNA: TGTGCCAGTAGTACGACAGGGGGCGGTTTCAATGAGCAGTTCTTC.

V usage is TRBV5-1 and J usage is TRBJ2-3; 12 bases agree with TRBD2. V lost 2 bases, J lost 4 bases, and 8 bases stayed unmatched. The length of the CDR3 is 17 residues. Germline assignment: CDR1 SGHRS and CDR2 YFSETQ. CDR3 sequence (DNA): TGCGCCAGCAGCTTACTAGCGGGAGGAGTTTTCGCAGATACGCAGTATTTT. It specifies CASSLLAGGVFADTQYF.

The V and J genes are TRBV18 and TRBJ1-1, with a possible D match to TRBD1 (5 bases). V lost 5 bases and J 5 bases, leaving 15 bases between the germline ends. The CDR3 is 14 residues long. Germline-derived CDR1 and CDR2 are KGHSH and LQKENI. For the CDR3, the DNA is TGTGCCAGCTCATCCCAGGGTGTGGGAACTGAAGCTTTCTTT. Amino acids: CASSSQGVGTEAFF. Full variable domain (missing parts from reference TRBV18 and TRBJ1-1): NAGVMQNPRHLVRRRGQEARLRCSPMKGHSHVYWYRQLPEEGLKFMVYLQKENIIDESGMPKERFSAEFPKEGPSILRIQQVVRGDSAAYFCASSSQGVGTEAFFGQGTRLTVV.

This chain uses TRBV7-2 with TRBJ2-1; 10 positions agree with TRBD2. The V and J ends lost 2 bases and 10 bases, in that order; junction bases with no gene match: 5. The CDR3 length is 14 residues. Germline V gives CDR1 SGHTA, CDR2 FQGNSA. CDR3 nucleotide sequence: TGTGCCAGCAGCTTACTAGCGGGAGATTGGGAGCAGTTCTTC. Its translation is CASSLLAGDWEQFF.

V gene TRBV29-1 combines with J gene TRBJ1-2, with TRBD1 identical over 7 bases. CDR3 size: 12 residues. Germline trimming cut 6 bases from V and 4 bases from J; bases unmatched to any gene: 5. The germline CDR1 and CDR2 sequences are SQVTM and ANQGSEA. The CDR3 region is CSVPGQSYGYTF. In nucleotides, the CDR3 is TGCAGCGTCCCGGGACAGTCCTATGGCTACACCTTC.

J is TRBJ1-2 and V is TRBV5-1; D not certain. The V end was cut by 4 bases, the J end by 3 bases, with 13 bases between. The CDR3 length is 14 residues. CDR1 and CDR2 (germline): SGHRS, YFSETQ. For the CDR3, the DNA is TGCGCCAGCAGCACTCGGACCGGGGACTATGGCTACACCTTC. Translating it yields CASSTRTGDYGYTF.

V and J are TRBV3-1 (or the pseudogene TRBV3-2) and TRBJ2-2, with 7 bases fitting TRBD2. Germline V gene data show CDR1 as LGHDT and CDR2 as YNNKEL (reference sequence). The V and J ends lost 5 bases and 4 bases, in that order; junction bases with no gene match: 7. This CDR3 is built from 15 residues. CDR3 bases: TGTGCCAGCAGCATACTTCGGGGGGTCACCGGGGAGCTGTTTTTT. Amino acid sequence: CASSILRGVTGELFF.

This clone was observed once. The J gene is TRBJ1-2, the V gene TRBV9, with 8 bases fitting TRBD1. Per the germline V gene, CDR1 is SGDLS and CDR2 is YYNGEE. This CDR3 is 16 amino acids long. The V and J ends lost 0 bases and 8 bases, in that order; junction bases with no gene match: 12. This CDR3 is CASSVGLDREREGYTF. CDR3 nucleotide sequence: TGTGCCAGCAGCGTAGGGCTGGACAGGGAAAGAGAGGGCTACACCTTC.

This clone came up once. The rearrangement links TRBV5-1 to TRBJ1-5, with unresolved D. The V end was cut by 0 bases, the J end by 8 bases, with 9 bases between. The CDR3 sequence is 13 residues long. CDR1 and CDR2 from the germline V gene are SGHRS and YFSETQ. In DNA, the CDR3 is TGCGCCAGCAGCTTGGCGGGAACGGAGCCCCAGCATTTT. Translating it yields CASSLAGTEPQHF.